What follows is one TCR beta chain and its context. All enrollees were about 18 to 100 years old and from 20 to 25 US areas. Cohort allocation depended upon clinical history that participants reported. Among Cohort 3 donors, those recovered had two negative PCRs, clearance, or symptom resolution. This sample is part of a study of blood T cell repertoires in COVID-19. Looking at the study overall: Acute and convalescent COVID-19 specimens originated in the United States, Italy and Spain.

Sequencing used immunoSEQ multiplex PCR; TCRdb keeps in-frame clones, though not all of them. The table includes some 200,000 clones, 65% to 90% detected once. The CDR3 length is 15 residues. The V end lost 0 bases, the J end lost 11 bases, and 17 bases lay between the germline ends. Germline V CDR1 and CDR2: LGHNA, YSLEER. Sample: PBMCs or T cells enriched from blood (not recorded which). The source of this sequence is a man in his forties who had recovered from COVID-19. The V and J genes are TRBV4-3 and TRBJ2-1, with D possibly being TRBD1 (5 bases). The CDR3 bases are TGCGCCAGCAGCCAAGATGGCCCAGGGTGGAACAAGCAGTTCTTC. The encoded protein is CASSQDGPGWNKQFF.